This entry describes one T cell receptor (beta chain). Its target is not known. This entry comes from a study of hypomethylating agent response in myelodysplastic syndrome. On the study more broadly: The mean patient age was approximately 72 +/- 6.3 years, and diploid cytogenetics predominated. Response meant complete response or hematologic improvement; all other patients were non-responders.

Findings and limits, study-wide: No significant post-treatment change in richness, rarefaction diversity or clonality, across all patients or response groups. Whether shared GLIPH2 clusters recognize novel MDS antigens was not confirmed.

TCRdb's copy holds only in-frame clones and misses some; the assay was immunoSEQ multiplex PCR. The table lists over 1,500 clones, around nine tenths of them singletons. CDR3 size: 14 residues. V was shortened by 7 bases and J by 6 bases, with 19 bases between the two germline ends. From germline, CDR1 is SNHLY and CDR2 FYNNEI. Sequences were derived from bone marrow, sampled before or after starting hypomethylating agent treatment for myelodysplastic syndrome (not recorded which). This TCR derives from a human donor with myelodysplastic syndrome. The chain recombines TRBV2 with TRBJ2-7; D is tentatively TRBD1 or TRBD2 (6 bases each). Written as DNA, the CDR3 is TGTGCCAGCAACCCGGGAACAAGGGGGGCCGAGCAGTACTTC. This codes for CASNPGTRGAEQYF. The variable domain in full, completed from reference TRBV2 and TRBJ2-7, reads EPEVTQTPSHQVTQMGQEVILRCVPISNHLYFYWYRQILGQKVEFLVSFYNNEISEKSEIFDDQFSVERPDGSNFTLKIRSTKLEDSAMYFCASNPGTRGAEQYFGPGTRLTVT.